Listed below are T cell receptor beta chains from one sample, sequenced in a study of T cell repertoires in cytomegalovirus infection. These TCRs are of unknown antigen specificity. From the reads, TCRdb called clonotypes with MiXCR, one entry per CDR3 protein. The sample has hundreds of thousands of distinct CDR3 sequences; approximately 33% are singletons. The source material was cultured PBMCs, sampled from culture after CMV antigen stimulation. These receptors were obtained from a human donor in good health (CMV status not recorded). Some clones in this sample may be carry-over from other donors' samples. Both conserved end residues are part of each CDR3. Fields, in order: clone size, V gene, D gene, J gene, CDR3 protein, CDR3 DNA. The D gene is left open where the match is weak. The size of a clone is reported for some rows only, either as once, few or many, or as a class for expanded clones.

clone size: once
V gene: TRBV18
D gene: TRBD2
J gene: TRBJ2-7
CDR3 protein: CASSEGLAGTYEQYF
CDR3 DNA: TGTGCCAGCTCGGAGGGACTAGCGGGGACCTACGAGCAGTACTTC

clone size: few
V gene: TRBV6-1
D gene: TRBD2
J gene: TRBJ2-2
CDR3 protein: CASARLAGGRELFF
CDR3 DNA: TGTGCCAGCGCACGACTAGCGGGAGGCCGGGAGCTGTTTTTT

clone size: .
V gene: TRBV4-3
D gene: .
J gene: TRBJ2-1
CDR3 protein: CASSQFPSWSSYNEQFF
CDR3 DNA: TGCGCCAGCAGCCAGTTCCCGTCGTGGAGCTCCTACAATGAGCAGTTCTTC

clone size: .
V gene: TRBV3-1
D gene: .
J gene: TRBJ1-2
CDR3 protein: CASSPTWRETNYGYTF
CDR3 DNA: TGTGCCAGCAGCCCGACTTGGAGGGAGACTAACTATGGCTACACCTTC

clone size: .
V gene: TRBV6-6
D gene: TRBD2
J gene: TRBJ2-1
CDR3 protein: CASSPYGTSGGAGDEQFF
CDR3 DNA: TGTGCCAGCAGTCCTTACGGGACTAGCGGGGGGGCCGGGGATGAGCAGTTCTTC

clone size: many
V gene: TRBV12-3/TRBV12-4
D gene: TRBD1
J gene: TRBJ2-7
CDR3 protein: CASSLDRGAYEQYF
CDR3 DNA: TGTGCCAGCAGTTTAGACAGGGGGGCCTACGAGCAGTACTTC

clone size: few
V gene: TRBV6-2/TRBV6-3
D gene: TRBD2
J gene: TRBJ2-5
CDR3 protein: CASSYALAGVETQYF
CDR3 DNA: TGTGCCAGCAGTTACGCCCTAGCGGGAGTGGAGACCCAGTACTTC

clone size: many
V gene: TRBV28
D gene: .
J gene: TRBJ1-1
CDR3 protein: CASSLRVRNTEAFF
CDR3 DNA: TGTGCCAGCAGTTTGCGGGTTAGGAACACTGAAGCTTTCTTT

clone size: .
V gene: TRBV28
D gene: .
J gene: TRBJ1-5
CDR3 protein: CASSRGARGNQPQHF
CDR3 DNA: TGTGCCAGCAGCCGTGGGGCGCGGGGCAATCAGCCCCAGCATTTT

clone size: many
V gene: TRBV7-8
D gene: .
J gene: TRBJ1-2
CDR3 protein: CASSLLGGRGYTF
CDR3 DNA: TGTGCCAGCAGCTTACTCGGCGGGCGTGGCTACACCTTC

clone size: once
V gene: TRBV7-8
D gene: .
J gene: TRBJ2-1
CDR3 protein: CASSLVSSGGSSYNEQFF
CDR3 DNA: TGTGCCAGCAGCTTAGTGTCGAGTGGTGGGAGCTCCTACAATGAGCAGTTCTTC

clone size: .
V gene: TRBV5-1
D gene: TRBD2
J gene: TRBJ2-5
CDR3 protein: CASSLAGTSGGSQETQYF
CDR3 DNA: TGCGCCAGCAGCTTGGCGGGGACTAGCGGGGGAAGCCAAGAGACCCAGTACTTC

clone size: .
V gene: TRBV20-1
D gene: .
J gene: TRBJ1-2
CDR3 protein: CSAIWEKGANYGYTF
CDR3 DNA: TGCAGTGCTATCTGGGAGAAAGGGGCGAACTATGGCTACACCTTC

clone size: few
V gene: TRBV15
D gene: .
J gene: TRBJ2-6
CDR3 protein: CATSRDFSGANVLTF
CDR3 DNA: TGTGCCACCAGCAGGGACTTCTCTGGGGCCAACGTCCTGACTTTC

clone size: .
V gene: TRBV4-2
D gene: TRBD1
J gene: TRBJ1-4
CDR3 protein: CASSPGTGALKLFF
CDR3 DNA: TGTGCCAGCAGCCCGGGGACAGGGGCTTTGAAACTGTTTTTT

clone size: once
V gene: TRBV2
D gene: .
J gene: TRBJ2-3
CDR3 protein: CASSERMDTTDTQYF
CDR3 DNA: TGTGCCAGCAGTGAAAGGATGGACACCACAGATACGCAGTATTTT

clone size: .
V gene: TRBV2
D gene: .
J gene: TRBJ2-3
CDR3 protein: CASKRGPTDTQYF
CDR3 DNA: TGTGCCAGCAAACGGGGACCCACAGATACGCAGTATTTT

clone size: many
V gene: TRBV7-2
D gene: .
J gene: TRBJ2-3
CDR3 protein: CASSSQADTQYF
CDR3 DNA: TGTGCCAGCAGCTCCCAGGCAGATACGCAGTATTTT

clone size: .
V gene: TRBV27
D gene: TRBD1
J gene: TRBJ1-1
CDR3 protein: CASSQTGGLGVTEAFF
CDR3 DNA: TGTGCCAGCAGCCAAACAGGGGGGCTGGGAGTCACTGAAGCTTTCTTT

clone size: .
V gene: TRBV12-3/TRBV12-4
D gene: .
J gene: TRBJ2-1
CDR3 protein: CASGGALNEQFF
CDR3 DNA: TGTGCCAGCGGGGGGGCTCTGAATGAGCAGTTCTTC

clone size: few
V gene: TRBV5-1
D gene: .
J gene: TRBJ1-2
CDR3 protein: CASSSGQRADGYTF
CDR3 DNA: TGCGCCAGCAGCTCCGGACAGAGAGCCGATGGCTACACCTTC

clone size: .
V gene: TRBV20-1
D gene: .
J gene: TRBJ1-4
CDR3 protein: CSARRAAPEKLFF
CDR3 DNA: TGCAGTGCTAGGAGGGCCGCCCCGGAAAAACTGTTTTTT

clone size: few
V gene: TRBV9
D gene: TRBD2
J gene: TRBJ2-7
CDR3 protein: CASSPGRAGIYEQYF
CDR3 DNA: TGTGCCAGCAGCCCCGGGAGGGCTGGAATCTACGAGCAGTACTTC

clone size: once
V gene: TRBV10-2
D gene: .
J gene: TRBJ2-5
CDR3 protein: CASSDLTGVFETQYF
CDR3 DNA: TGCGCCAGCAGTGATTTGACGGGAGTTTTTGAGACCCAGTACTTC

clone size: many
V gene: TRBV7-8
D gene: TRBD2
J gene: TRBJ2-1
CDR3 protein: CASSLTSGGRGEQFF
CDR3 DNA: TGTGCCAGCAGCCTTACTAGCGGGGGGAGGGGTGAGCAGTTCTTC

clone size: few
V gene: TRBV12-3/TRBV12-4
D gene: .
J gene: TRBJ2-1
CDR3 protein: CASSLGGTQVDEQFF
CDR3 DNA: TGTGCCAGCAGTTTAGGTGGGACTCAAGTCGATGAGCAGTTCTTC

clone size: .
V gene: TRBV12-3/TRBV12-4
D gene: .
J gene: TRBJ1-5
CDR3 protein: CASRADTSNQPQHF
CDR3 DNA: TGTGCCAGCAGAGCCGACACTAGCAATCAGCCCCAGCATTTT

clone size: .
V gene: TRBV11-2
D gene: .
J gene: TRBJ2-1
CDR3 protein: CASSLVGDYNEQFF
CDR3 DNA: TGTGCCAGCAGCTTAGTCGGGGATTACAATGAGCAGTTCTTC

clone size: .
V gene: TRBV20-1
D gene: .
J gene: TRBJ2-1
CDR3 protein: CSAPRGDNEQFF
CDR3 DNA: TGCAGTGCCCCTAGGGGGGACAATGAGCAGTTCTTC

clone size: .
V gene: TRBV4-2
D gene: .
J gene: TRBJ2-1
CDR3 protein: CASSQVGRLQNEQFF
CDR3 DNA: TGTGCCAGCAGCCAAGTGGGGAGACTACAGAATGAGCAGTTCTTC

clone size: many
V gene: TRBV7-8
D gene: TRBD1
J gene: TRBJ2-5
CDR3 protein: CASSRRQGRETQYF
CDR3 DNA: TGTGCCAGCAGCCGTAGACAGGGGCGAGAGACCCAGTACTTC

clone size: .
V gene: TRBV6-5
D gene: .
J gene: TRBJ2-3
CDR3 protein: CASSYTGEVDTQYF
CDR3 DNA: TGTGCCAGCAGTTACACGGGAGAGGTAGATACGCAGTATTTT

clone size: .
V gene: TRBV11-2
D gene: TRBD2
J gene: TRBJ2-5
CDR3 protein: CASSSLAGPQETQYF
CDR3 DNA: TGTGCCAGCAGCTCCCTAGCGGGCCCTCAAGAGACCCAGTACTTC

clone size: .
V gene: TRBV19
D gene: TRBD2
J gene: TRBJ2-1
CDR3 protein: CASIRTSGGGYNEQFF
CDR3 DNA: TGTGCCAGTATTCGGACTAGCGGAGGGGGGTACAATGAGCAGTTCTTC

clone size: .
V gene: TRBV6-9
D gene: TRBD1
J gene: TRBJ1-3
CDR3 protein: CASSYQGANGNTIYF
CDR3 DNA: TGTGCCAGCAGTTATCAGGGGGCAAATGGAAACACCATATATTTT

clone size: .
V gene: TRBV10-3
D gene: TRBD1
J gene: TRBJ1-2
CDR3 protein: CAIRGTGGGGYTF
CDR3 DNA: TGTGCCATCAGGGGGACAGGGGGCGGCGGCTACACCTTC